Reported below is one T cell receptor beta chain. Its specificity is unknown. These data belong to a study of beta chain features in type 1 diabetes. Findings and caveats of the study: Any role of HLA type in TCRB rearrangement remained unresolved here. Naive, central memory and Treg TCRB repertoires appeared more alike in patients than in healthy donors. Type 1 diabetes patients had moderately but significantly shorter TCRB CDR3s in all four CD4+ subsets.

Expressed TCRB transcripts were sequenced after all isolated RNA was converted to cDNA. Deep immunoSEQ sequencing covered naive, central memory and regulatory T cell samples. Generated by immunoSEQ multiplex PCR, the TCRdb table keeps only in-frame clones and is missing some. The sample shows 550,000 to 850,000 clones, around an eighth of them seen only once. Germline trimming cut 3 bases from V and 4 bases from J; bases unmatched to any gene: 7. Germline V gene sequence: CDR1 LNHNV, CDR2 YYDKDF (reference sequence). The CDR3 totals 15 residues. Sequencing was carried out using naive CD4+ T cells from blood. The TCR was taken from a man aged 18 to 30 with type 1 diabetes. The chain has TRBV15 and TRBJ2-3; TRBD1 aligns across 7 bases. The chain's CDR3 is CATSRLGQWADTQYF. CDR3 DNA: TGTGCCACCAGCAGGTTGGGACAGTGGGCAGATACGCAGTATTTT. The full variable domain, in which reference TRBV15 and TRBJ2-3 provide the parts outside the CDR3, is DAMVIQNPRYQVTQFGKPVTLSCSQTLNHNVMYWYQQKSSQAPKLLFHYYDKDFNNEADTPDNFQSRRPNTSFCFLDIRSPGLGDTAMYLCATSRLGQWADTQYFGPGTRLTVL.